Listed below are T cell receptor beta chains from one sample, sequenced in a study of cytomegalovirus exposure and HLA in healthy donors. TCRdb's table, derived via immunoSEQ multiplex PCR, lists solely in-frame clones and lacks some. The repertoire holds 100,000 to 130,000 clones, about 81% seen once, with less than 3.5% in the top ten. Sequenced material: PBMCs. The receptor set was obtained from a man in his thirties or forties in good health and CMV-seropositive. Both conserved end residues are part of each CDR3. The D gene is left open where the match is weak. Clone size is not always given. Where it is, it says once, few, many or a class for expanded clones.

d_call	v_call	j_call	clone_size	cdr3_aa	cdr3_nt
.	TRBV5-4	TRBJ2-1	.	CASSLVAARRGYNEQFF	TGTGCCAGCAGCTTGGTGGCGGCCCGGCGGGGATACAATGAGCAGTTCTTC
.	TRBV2	TRBJ2-5	.	CASSGNSGFETQYF	TGTGCCAGCAGTGGTAACAGTGGGTTCGAGACCCAGTACTTC
TRBD1	TRBV30	TRBJ2-3	.	CAWATGEYPQYF	TGTGCCTGGGCGACAGGGGAGTATCCGCAGTATTTT
.	TRBV9	TRBJ2-1	.	CASSVGQDNEQFF	TGTGCCAGCAGCGTAGGACAGGACAATGAGCAGTTCTTC
.	TRBV10-1	TRBJ1-2	.	CASSERGIYGYTF	TGCGCCAGCAGTGAACGGGGTATCTATGGCTACACCTTC
TRBD1	TRBV25-1	TRBJ2-2	.	CASTTGGGTGELFF	TGTGCCAGCACAACAGGGGGTGGCACCGGGGAGCTGTTTTTT
TRBD1	TRBV4-2	TRBJ1-5	.	CASSQGIIQGTNQPQHF	TGTGCCAGCAGCCAAGGGATAATACAGGGGACAAATCAGCCCCAGCATTTT
.	TRBV11-2	TRBJ2-4	.	CALGAGLAKNIQYF	TGTGCCCTGGGGGCAGGACTAGCCAAAAACATTCAGTACTTC
.	TRBV19	TRBJ1-1	.	CASSTAPAEAFF	TGTGCCAGTAGTACCGCGCCTGCAGAAGCTTTCTTT
.	TRBV28	TRBJ1-2	.	CASSSMSKRGYTF	TGTGCCAGCAGTTCAATGTCGAAGAGGGGCTACACCTTC
TRBD1	TRBV5-4	TRBJ1-4	.	CASSLRDRAEKLFF	TGTGCCAGCAGCTTGCGGGACAGGGCCGAAAAACTGTTTTTT
TRBD2	TRBV6-6	TRBJ2-2	.	CASSYDGGGADGELFF	TGTGCCAGCAGTTACGATGGCGGGGGGGCCGACGGGGAGCTGTTTTTT
.	TRBV4-1	TRBJ2-5	.	CASSQVGAAQETQYF	TGCGCCAGCAGCCAAGTGGGAGCGGCCCAAGAGACCCAGTACTTC
TRBD2	TRBV2	TRBJ2-2	.	CASSGTSGGHTGELFF	TGTGCCAGCAGTGGCACTAGCGGGGGGCACACCGGGGAGCTGTTTTTT
.	TRBV7-5	TRBJ1-4	.	CVRSMHRVTNEKLFF	TGTGTCAGAAGCATGCACAGGGTAACTAATGAAAAACTGTTTTTT
.	TRBV10-3	TRBJ2-3	.	CAISENTYTQYF	TGTGCCATCAGTGAGAATACATATACGCAGTATTTT
TRBD1	TRBV6-6	TRBJ2-3	.	CASHHRDRHTDTQYF	TGTGCCAGCCACCACCGGGACAGACACACAGATACGCAGTATTTT
TRBD1	TRBV5-5	TRBJ1-4	.	CASTLYLGTGGEKLFF	TGTGCCAGCACCCTATACCTAGGGACAGGGGGCGAAAAACTGTTTTTT
.	TRBV6-5	TRBJ2-2	.	CASSSPGQNTGELFF	TGTGCCAGCAGTTCCCCGGGACAGAACACCGGGGAGCTGTTTTTT
TRBD1	TRBV11-3	TRBJ2-7	.	CASSLRQGAHEQYF	TGTGCCAGCAGCTTAAGACAGGGTGCCCACGAGCAGTACTTC
.	TRBV13	TRBJ1-1	few	CASSPQGATEAFF	TGTGCCAGCAGCCCCCAGGGTGCGACTGAAGCTTTCTTT
TRBD1	TRBV10-3	TRBJ2-7	.	CAIRRQGNSYEQYF	TGTGCCATCAGGAGACAGGGCAACTCCTACGAGCAGTACTTC
TRBD1	TRBV10-3	TRBJ2-3	.	CAISEDRGRLNTQYF	TGTGCCATCAGTGAAGACAGGGGGCGATTGAATACGCAGTATTTT